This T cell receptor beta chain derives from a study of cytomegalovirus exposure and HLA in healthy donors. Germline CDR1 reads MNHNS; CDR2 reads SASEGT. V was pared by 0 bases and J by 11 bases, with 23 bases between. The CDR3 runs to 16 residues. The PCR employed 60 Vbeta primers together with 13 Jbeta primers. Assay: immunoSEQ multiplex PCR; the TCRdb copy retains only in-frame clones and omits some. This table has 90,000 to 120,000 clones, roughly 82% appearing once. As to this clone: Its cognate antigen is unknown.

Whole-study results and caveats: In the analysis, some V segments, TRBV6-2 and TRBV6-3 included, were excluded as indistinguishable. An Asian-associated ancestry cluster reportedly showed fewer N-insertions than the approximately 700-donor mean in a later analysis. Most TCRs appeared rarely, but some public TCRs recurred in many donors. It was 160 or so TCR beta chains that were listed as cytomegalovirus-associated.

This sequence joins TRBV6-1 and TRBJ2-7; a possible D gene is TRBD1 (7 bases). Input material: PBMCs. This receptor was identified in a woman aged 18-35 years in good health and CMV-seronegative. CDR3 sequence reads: CASSEAHQGVLGEEYF. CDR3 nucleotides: TGTGCCAGCAGTGAAGCGCATCAGGGGGTCCTTGGGGAGGAGTACTTC.